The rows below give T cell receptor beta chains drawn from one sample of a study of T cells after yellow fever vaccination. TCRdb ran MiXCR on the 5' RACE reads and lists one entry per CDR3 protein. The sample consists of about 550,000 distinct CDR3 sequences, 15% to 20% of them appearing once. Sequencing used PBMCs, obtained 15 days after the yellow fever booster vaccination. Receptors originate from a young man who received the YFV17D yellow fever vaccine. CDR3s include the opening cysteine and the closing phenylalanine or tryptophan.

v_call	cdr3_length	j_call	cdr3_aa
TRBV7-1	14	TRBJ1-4	CASSAGSTNEKLFF
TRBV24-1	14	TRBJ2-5	CATSDGPRRETQYF
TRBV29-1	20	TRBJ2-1	CSVDPGGLAGEFGSYNEQFF
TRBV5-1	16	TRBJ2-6	CASSLSGSSGANVLTF
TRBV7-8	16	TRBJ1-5	CASSRLSGGGNQPQHF
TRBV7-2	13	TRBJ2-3	CASSLQPTDTQYF
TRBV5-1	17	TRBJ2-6	CASRRGRTSSGANVLTF
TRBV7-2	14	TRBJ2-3	CASSLAYADYTQYF
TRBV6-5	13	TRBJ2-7	CASSYTGRNEQYF
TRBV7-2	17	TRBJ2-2	CASSLVAGQGNTGELFF
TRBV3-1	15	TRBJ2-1	CASSQGGGSYNEQFF
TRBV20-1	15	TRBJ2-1	CSARDVRGGYNEQFF
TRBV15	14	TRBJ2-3	CATSRDRGVDTQYF
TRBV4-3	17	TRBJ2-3	CASSQRGQGATPDTQYF
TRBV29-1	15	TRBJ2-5	CSVAGGKGAQETQYF
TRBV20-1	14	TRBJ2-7	CSAHKGLAYNEQYF
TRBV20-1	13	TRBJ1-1	CSARDWRDTEAFF
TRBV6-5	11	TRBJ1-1	CASSFYTEAFF
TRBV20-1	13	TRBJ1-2	CSARAGSDYGYTF
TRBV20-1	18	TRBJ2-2	CSAPVSGRLNANTGELFF